One and the same sample provided the 2 T cell receptor beta chains below, sequenced in a study of molecular identifiers for immune sequencing clone quantification. TCRdb re-derived calls from the PCR reads in MiXCR, one entry per CDR3 protein. The sample has 400,000 to 600,000 distinct CDR3 sequences; about 22% are singletons. Specimen: naive CD8+ T cells from blood, with Jurkat cell RNA spiked in. Subset meaning: FACS-sorted CD8+CD4-CCR7+CD45RA+ naive T cells. All receptors derive from a human donor in good health. Some libraries in this study had Jurkat cell RNA spiked in.

CDR3: CASSQDTGVNTGELFF. In DNA, the CDR3 is TGCGCCAGCAGCCAAGATACAGGGGTCAACACCGGGGAGCTGTTTTTT. The gene calls are TRBV4-3 and TRBJ2-2, with 7 bases matching TRBD1. Losses at the gene ends were 0 bases for V and 2 bases for J; bases not matched to a gene: 3. This CDR3 has 16 amino acids. Germline V lookup: CDR1 LGHNA, CDR2 YSLEER.

In this sample, this clonotype turned up a few times. The chain uses TRBV10-2 and TRBJ1-1; D unclear. Trimming shortened V by 2 bases and J by 8 bases, and 9 bases separated the two germline ends. This CDR3 comprises 12 residues. Germline CDR1 WSHSY, CDR2 SAAADI. CDR3 DNA: TGCGCCAGCAGTGAGGGGGAACTAGAAGCTTTCTTT. This gives the protein CASSEGELEAFF.